The 26 T cell receptor beta chains given below trace back to one sample, sequenced in a study of cytomegalovirus exposure and HLA in healthy donors (dated by TCRdb to 2017 to 2019). Library prep was done by the immunoSEQ multiplex PCR assay. The multiplex PCR relied on a mix of 60 forward primers for TCR Vbeta segments and 13 reverse primers for TCR Jbeta segments. TCRdb carries this immuneACCESS record with in-frame sequences only. Its versions omit some clonotypes, under half of them owing to an unresolved V gene in the studies checked, with the rest unexplained. The sample has about 160,000 clones on record, around four fifths of them singletons. The ten largest clones take up 1.9% of the sample. The sample was PBMCs. These receptors were collected from a man between 18 and 35 years old in good health and CMV-seronegative.

The rearrangement links TRBV15 to TRBJ2-7, with 8 positions matching TRBD2. Losses at the gene ends were 6 bases for V and 4 bases for J; bases not matched to a gene: 5. The CDR3 covers 13 residues. Germline CDR1 is LNHNV and CDR2 is YYDKDF (reference sequence). The DNA of the CDR3 is TGTGCCACCAGAGCGGGGGCCAGGTACGAGCAGTACTTC. Its protein is CATRAGARYEQYF. Full variable domain (missing parts from reference TRBV15 and TRBJ2-7): DAMVIQNPRYQVTQFGKPVTLSCSQTLNHNVMYWYQQKSSQAPKLLFHYYDKDFNNEADTPDNFQSRRPNTSFCFLDIRSPGLGDTAMYLCATRAGARYEQYFGPGTRLTVT.

CDR3 protein: CASSDLGQGGQPQHF. The DNA for the CDR3 is TGTGCCAGCAGTGACTTGGGACAGGGAGGTCAGCCCCAGCATTTT. The V and J genes are TRBV2 and TRBJ1-5, with 9 nucleotides matching TRBD1. This CDR3 contains 15 residues. Germline loops: CDR1 SNHLY, CDR2 FYNNEI. V was pared by 3 bases and J by 6 bases, with 6 bases of the junction left unmatched.

The CDR3 DNA reads TGTGCCAGCACCATGGGACAGGACTACGAGCAGTACTTC. Its translation is CASTMGQDYEQYF. V gene TRBV27 combines with J gene TRBJ2-7, with TRBD1 identical over 8 bases. The CDR3 is made up of 13 amino acids. Looked up from germline, CDR1 is MNHEY and CDR2 is SMNVEV (reference sequence). Losses at the gene ends were 7 bases for V and 3 bases for J; bases not matched to a gene: 5.

The chain has TRBV9 and TRBJ2-6, with 9 bases matching TRBD1. Trimming at V came to 4 bases and at J to 0 bases, leaving 8 bases not matched to a gene. Germline CDR1 SGDLS, CDR2 YYNGEE. CDR3 length: 18 amino acids. The CDR3 here is CASSSDRGPFSGANVLTF. DNA of the CDR3: TGTGCCAGCAGCTCGGACAGGGGCCCCTTCTCTGGGGCCAACGTCCTGACTTTC.

This rearrangement joins TRBV7-2 to TRBJ1-2; unclear D gene. In germline, CDR1 is SGHTA, CDR2 FQGNSA. Between the trimmed V and J ends, which lost 1 base and 4 bases, there was a span of 4 bases. The CDR3 has 12 residues. The CDR3 sequence is CASSLDSYGYTF. CDR3 bases: TGTGCCAGCAGCTTAGACAGCTATGGCTACACCTTC.

The chain is built from TRBV14 and TRBJ2-5, with D perhaps matching TRBD1 (5 bases). Trimming removed 2 bases from V and 2 bases from J, with 12 bases in between. Germline V lookup: CDR1 SGHDN, CDR2 FVKESK. The CDR3 length is 15 residues. For the CDR3, the DNA is TGTGCCAGCAGCCAATTGGGGCGTAAGCAAGAGACCCAGTACTTC. This translates into CASSQLGRKQETQYF.

The V and J genes are TRBV18 and TRBJ2-7; the match to TRBD1 covers 7 bases. From germline, CDR1 is KGHSH and CDR2 LQKENI. The ends lost 6 bases at V and 2 bases at J; junction bases unmatched: 10. The length of the CDR3 is 15 residues. The CDR3 DNA sequence: TGTGCCAGCTCCCCCAGACAGGGTGGAACCTACGAGCAGTACTTC. Its protein is CASSPRQGGTYEQYF. The whole variable domain, remainder taken from reference TRBV18 and TRBJ2-7, is NAGVMQNPRHLVRRRGQEARLRCSPMKGHSHVYWYRQLPEEGLKFMVYLQKENIIDESGMPKERFSAEFPKEGPSILRIQQVVRGDSAAYFCASSPRQGGTYEQYFGPGTRLTVT.

J is TRBJ2-1 and V is TRBV29-1; 12 nucleotides match TRBD2. The CDR3 is 19 residues long. The junction had 16 bases not matched to a gene; V was cut back by 7 bases and J by 0 bases. Germline assignment: CDR1 SQVTM and CDR2 ANQGSEA. CDR3: CSAPRASGGGSSSYNEQFF. The CDR3 DNA is TGCAGCGCCCCCAGGGCTAGCGGGGGGGGGTCGAGCTCCTACAATGAGCAGTTCTTC.

V is TRBV7-9 and J is TRBJ2-7; no clear D. This CDR3 comprises 13 residues. Germline V gene lookup returns CDR1 SEHNR and CDR2 FQNEAQ (reference sequence). V shed 1 base and J shed 0 bases, with 4 bases lying between them. The CDR3 here is CASSLVVSYEQYF. The DNA of the CDR3 is TGTGCCAGCAGCTTAGTCGTCTCCTACGAGCAGTACTTC.

The rearrangement joins TRBV6-1 to TRBJ1-1, with D hard to call. Trimming took off 0 bases at V and 3 bases at J, with 14 bases between the two ends. The CDR3 is 16 amino acids. The germline gives CDR1 MNHNS, CDR2 SASEGT. The CDR3 DNA reads TGTGCCAGCAGTGAAGCCCCGGTACTGAGGGACACTGAAGCTTTCTTT. The encoded protein is CASSEAPVLRDTEAFF.

The chain uses TRBV10-3 and TRBJ2-7, with 7 positions matching TRBD1. J lost 6 bases, V lost 3 bases, and 20 bases had no gene match. CDR1 ENHRY and CDR2 SYGVKD come from the germline V gene. This CDR3 comprises 18 residues. CDR3 sequence reads: CAISDHRGPLLAPCEQYF. The CDR3 bases are TGTGCCATCAGTGACCACAGGGGCCCCCTTTTGGCCCCCTGCGAGCAGTACTTC.

The V and J genes are TRBV29-1 and TRBJ2-1; D is possibly TRBD2 (5 bases). Deletions cut 4 bases from V and 2 bases from J, with 6 bases between. The CDR3 runs 12 residues. The germline gives CDR1 SQVTM, CDR2 ANQGSEA. CDR3 nucleotide sequence: TGCAGCGTTGCAGCGGCCTACAATGAGCAGTTCTTC. Protein sequence: CSVAAAYNEQFF.

In DNA form, the CDR3 reads TGTGCCAGCAGTTCCCGGGACAGGGCTATTAAGACCCAGTACTTC. Translated, it gives CASSSRDRAIKTQYF. The gene calls are TRBV27 and TRBJ2-5, with 9 bases aligning to TRBD1. This CDR3 comprises 15 residues. Germline-derived CDR1 and CDR2 are MNHEY and SMNVEV (reference sequence). V trimming: 4 bases; J trimming: 6 bases; junction bases outside the gene matches: 9.

V usage is TRBV5-3 and J usage is TRBJ2-5, with 7 bases identical to TRBD2. TRBV5-3 is treated as an ORF (open reading frame) with a function not yet certain. The CDR3 totals 15 residues. V gave up 4 bases and J gave up 4 bases; unmatched junction bases: 10. The chain's CDR3 is CARSPREGIGETQYF. The CDR3 DNA reads as TGTGCCAGAAGCCCGAGGGAGGGTATAGGAGAGACCCAGTACTTC.

CDR3 in amino acids: CASSDSETGPSTDTQYF. The CDR3 DNA sequence: TGTGCCAGCAGTGACTCCGAGACAGGCCCGAGCACAGATACGCAGTATTTT. V is TRBV6-4 and J is TRBJ2-3; possible D gene TRBD1, 6 bases. The CDR3 spans 17 residues. Trimming shortened V by 0 bases and J by 0 bases, and 13 bases separated the two germline ends. Germline V gene data show CDR1 as MRHNA and CDR2 as SNTAGT.

V and J are TRBV28 and TRBJ2-1; TRBD2 aligns across 8 bases. CDR3 length: 15 residues. Germline CDR1 reads MDHEN; CDR2 reads SYDVKM. V dropped 5 bases and J dropped 2; count of bases not matched to a gene: 5. The CDR3 DNA reads TGTGCCAGCAGTCCTCGGCGGGGGGCCTACAATGAGCAGTTCTTC. Protein product: CASSPRRGAYNEQFF.

The V call is TRBV7-3, the J call TRBJ2-5; possible D gene TRBD2, 5 bases. Deletions cut 5 bases from V and 5 bases from J, with 18 bases between. The germline V gene has CDR1 SGHTA and CDR2 FQGTGA. The CDR3 loop spans 15 amino acids. The CDR3 DNA is TGTGCCAGCAGCCTTCTGTCGGGGAGCTTGGAGACCCAGTACTTC. This sequence encodes CASSLLSGSLETQYF.

The rearrangement uses TRBV27 and TRBJ2-2, with 8 bases identical to TRBD2. CDR1 is MNHEY and CDR2 is SMNVEV in the germline V gene (reference sequence). CDR3 length: 16 residues. Germline trimming cut 6 bases from V and 6 bases from J; bases unmatched to any gene: 12. The CDR3 is CASSSWELAVAGELFF. In DNA, the CDR3 is TGTGCCAGCAGCTCCTGGGAACTAGCGGTGGCCGGGGAGCTGTTTTTT.

The gene calls are TRBV7-9 and TRBJ2-7, with D tentatively TRBD1 (7 bases). This CDR3 spans 14 amino acids. The V end was cut by 5 bases, the J end by 4 bases, with 15 bases between. Germline V lookup: CDR1 SEHNR, CDR2 FQNEAQ (reference sequence). Here the CDR3 reads CASSHRGGGYEQYF. CDR3 coding DNA: TGTGCCAGCAGCCACAGGGGTGGGGGGTACGAGCAGTACTTC.

This chain joins TRBV19 and TRBJ2-1; 7 bases match TRBD2. V lost 3 bases and J lost 8; bases outside the gene matches: 10. Germline V gives CDR1 LNHDA, CDR2 SQIVND (reference sequence). The CDR3 runs 15 residues. The CDR3 spells CASSIDGDYLYEQFF. CDR3 DNA: TGTGCCAGTAGTATCGACGGGGACTACCTCTATGAGCAGTTCTTC.

The V gene is TRBV9, the J gene TRBJ2-1; no definite D call. The germline CDR1 and CDR2 sequences are SGDLS and YYNGEE. The ends were cut back, 0 bases at V and 8 bases at J, with 12 bases in the middle. The CDR3 spans 14 residues. The CDR3 DNA reads TGTGCCAGCAGCGTAGGCGACTTTCAAGATGAGCAGTTCTTC. As protein: CASSVGDFQDEQFF.

This clone was seen just once. The chain recombines TRBV30 with TRBJ2-7; D is unclear. In germline, CDR1 is GTSNPN, CDR2 SVGIG (reference sequence). Trimming cost V 0 bases and J 9 bases, with 15 bases left between them. The CDR3 is 13 amino acids. This CDR3 is CAWSVQRLRGQYF. The DNA of the CDR3 is TGTGCCTGGAGTGTACAACGCCTTCGTGGGCAGTACTTC. Drawing the rest from reference TRBV30 and TRBJ2-7, the complete variable domain is SQTIHQWPATLVQPVGSPLSLECTVEGTSNPNLYWYRQAAGRGLQLLFYSVGIGQISSEVPQNLSASRPQDRQFILSSKKLLLSDSGFYLCAWSVQRLRGQYFGPGTRLTVT.

The genes are TRBV6-1 and TRBJ2-7, with D tentatively TRBD1 (6 bases). Trimming removed 7 bases from V and 3 bases from J, with 13 bases in between. Germline V gene sequence: CDR1 MNHNS, CDR2 SASEGT. This CDR3 region has 13 residues. CDR3 sequence: CASNRDGYYEQYF. The CDR3 DNA is TGTGCCAGCAACAGGGACGGTTACTACGAGCAGTACTTC.

A few counts support this clone. J is TRBJ2-7 and V is TRBV7-2; 12 nucleotides line up with TRBD1. From germline, CDR1 is SGHTA and CDR2 FQGNSA. Trimming removed 5 bases from V and 6 bases from J; junction bases left unmatched: 8. The CDR3 length is 15 residues. For the CDR3, the DNA is TGTGCCAGCAGCGCCCGGGACAGGGGGCGTCCCGAGCAGTACTTC. Amino acid sequence: CASSARDRGRPEQYF.

The J gene is TRBJ2-2, the V gene TRBV5-1, with 13 bases aligning to TRBD2. Trimming cost V 1 base and J 5 bases; bases outside gene matches: 8. The CDR3 is made up of 18 amino acids. CDR1 and CDR2 (germline): SGHRS, YFSETQ. The CDR3 loop reads CASSLRRLAGGGTGELFF. CDR3 DNA: TGCGCCAGCAGCTTGCGGAGACTAGCGGGAGGAGGGACCGGGGAGCTGTTTTTT.

The V gene is TRBV19, the J gene TRBJ2-7; tentative D call: TRBD2 (5 bases). Germline V gene data show CDR1 as LNHDA and CDR2 as SQIVND (reference sequence). Trimming pared 9 bases from V and 4 bases from J, leaving 10 bases between. The CDR3 contains 11 residues. The DNA of the CDR3 is TGTGCCAGCGGGGAATCTTACGAGCAGTACTTC. This encodes CASGESYEQYF.